The rows below give T cell receptor beta chains drawn from one sample of a study of identical twins. Via MiXCR, TCRdb re-called the 5' RACE reads, giving one row per CDR3 protein. The sample records a few hundred thousand distinct CDR3 sequences, about 9% being singletons. The same sample was also used in a study of yellow fever vaccine responses in identical twins.

Sequencing input: CD8+ T cells sorted from blood. These receptors all stem from a woman aged 18 to 35 in good health. Both conserved end residues are part of each CDR3. The D gene is left open where the match is weak. The size field is filled for only some rows; it gives once, few, many or a size class.

TRBV7-6	-	-	TRBJ2-3	CASSLMQGGEDTQYF	TGTGCCAGCAGCTTAATGCAGGGCGGTGAAGATACGCAGTATTTT
TRBV6-2/TRBV6-3	few	-	TRBJ2-3	CASSLMHTDTQYF	TGTGCCAGCAGTTTAATGCACACAGATACGCAGTATTTT
TRBV4-2	-	TRBD1	TRBJ1-5	CASSEAGQGFGPQHF	TGTGCCAGCAGCGAAGCGGGACAGGGGTTCGGGCCCCAGCATTTT
TRBV24-1	few	-	TRBJ2-7	CATSDPRDNSYEQYF	TGTGCCACCAGTGATCCCCGGGACAACTCCTACGAGCAGTACTTC
TRBV9	many	-	TRBJ2-1	CASSDSGWRGPYNEQFF	TGTGCCAGCAGCGATAGTGGTTGGCGGGGGCCCTACAATGAGCAGTTCTTC
TRBV28	-	-	TRBJ2-7	CASSYLGGYEQYF	TGTGCCAGCAGTTATCTGGGAGGCTACGAGCAGTACTTC
TRBV4-2	-	-	TRBJ2-1	CASSRGLGREQFF	TGTGCCAGCAGCCGCGGACTTGGCCGTGAGCAGTTCTTC
TRBV6-2/TRBV6-3	many	-	TRBJ2-7	CASSYSNYEQYF	TGTGCCAGCAGTTACTCGAACTACGAGCAGTACTTC
TRBV4-1	many	-	TRBJ2-7	CASSHPGDEQYF	TGCGCCAGCAGCCATCCTGGGGACGAGCAGTACTTC
TRBV4-3	-	-	TRBJ2-1	CASSPPRGQRADNEQFF	TGCGCCAGCAGCCCCCCGAGAGGCCAGCGGGCTGATAATGAGCAGTTCTTC
TRBV29-1	many	-	TRBJ2-1	CSVEPAGPDTGEQFF	TGCAGCGTTGAGCCAGCGGGACCCGATACAGGGGAGCAGTTCTTC
TRBV7-8	many	-	TRBJ2-1	CASSFSSNEQFF	TGTGCCAGCAGCTTTTCATCCAATGAGCAGTTCTTC
TRBV28	-	-	TRBJ1-1	CASGGPSPNTEAFF	TGTGCCAGTGGGGGGCCTTCACCGAACACTGAAGCTTTCTTT
TRBV27	few	TRBD1	TRBJ2-7	CASSLVADRVFYEQYF	TGTGCCAGCAGTTTAGTAGCCGACAGGGTTTTCTACGAGCAGTACTTC
TRBV27	many	-	TRBJ2-1	CASSLWGFVDEQFF	TGTGCCAGCAGTCTGTGGGGGTTTGTAGATGAGCAGTTCTTC
TRBV5-1	few	TRBD2	TRBJ2-3	CASTGTSGKNTDTQYF	TGCGCCAGTACCGGGACTAGCGGGAAGAACACAGATACGCAGTATTTT
TRBV12-3/TRBV12-4	few	-	TRBJ2-3	CASSSLAVWGTDTQYF	TGTGCCAGCAGTTCCTTAGCGGTGTGGGGCACAGATACGCAGTATTTT
TRBV20-1	-	TRBD2	TRBJ2-7	CSAVGLAVETYEQYF	TGCAGTGCGGTCGGACTAGCGGTCGAAACCTACGAGCAGTACTTC
TRBV7-9	few	TRBD1	TRBJ2-7	CASSRQGPFGEQYF	TGTGCCAGCAGTCGACAGGGGCCGTTTGGCGAGCAGTACTTC
TRBV27	-	TRBD1	TRBJ2-2	CASSLSETGVVGELFF	TGTGCCAGCAGTTTATCGGAGACAGGGGTGGTCGGGGAGCTGTTTTTT
TRBV28	few	TRBD2	TRBJ2-5	CASSFSRGLAGPQETQYF	TGTGCCAGCAGTTTCTCCCGAGGACTAGCGGGGCCCCAAGAGACCCAGTACTTC
TRBV6-2/TRBV6-3	-	-	TRBJ2-1	CASSYSSELDSYNEQFF	TGTGCCAGCAGTTACTCGTCGGAGCTTGACTCCTACAATGAGCAGTTCTTC
TRBV12-3/TRBV12-4	many	-	TRBJ1-4	CASSPRGGTEKLFF	TGTGCCAGCAGTCCTCGAGGGGGTACTGAAAAACTGTTTTTT
TRBV20-1	few	TRBD2	TRBJ2-7	CSAFTSGTSYEQYF	TGCAGTGCATTTACTAGCGGGACCTCCTACGAGCAGTACTTC
TRBV9	few	-	TRBJ2-7	CASARRRGYYEQYF	TGTGCCAGCGCCCGCCGGAGGGGCTACTACGAGCAGTACTTC
TRBV5-6	-	-	TRBJ1-5	CASSFLTGEDSQPQHF	TGTGCCAGCAGCTTTTTAACGGGGGAGGATAGTCAGCCCCAGCATTTT
TRBV6-2/TRBV6-3	-	-	TRBJ2-7	CATAGGTYEQYF	TGTGCCACTGCTGGGGGGACCTACGAGCAGTACTTC
TRBV7-9	many	-	TRBJ2-7	CASSLIDSYEQYF	TGTGCCAGCAGCTTAATCGACTCCTACGAGCAGTACTTC
TRBV7-2	-	-	TRBJ1-2	CASTLWGEEANYGYTF	TGTGCCAGCACCTTGTGGGGTGAGGAGGCTAACTATGGCTACACCTTC
TRBV7-2	-	-	TRBJ2-1	CASSLLLRAPSDEQFF	TGTGCCAGCAGCTTACTGCTGAGGGCCCCTAGCGATGAGCAGTTCTTC
TRBV3-1	-	-	TRBJ2-1	CASSQDLEDNEQFF	TGTGCCAGCAGCCAAGATCTAGAAGACAATGAGCAGTTCTTC
TRBV9	many	-	TRBJ2-7	CASSVAYGSSYEQYF	TGTGCCAGCAGCGTAGCGTACGGGAGCTCCTACGAGCAGTACTTC